This T cell receptor beta chain was recorded in a study of T-cell memory formation after mild COVID-19. Study-wide results and caveats: Researchers report contracting CD4+ clones mostly in CM and EM, with CD8+ clones in EMRA.

Comment on this clonotype: What it binds is not known.

TCRdb independently ran MiXCR on the 5' RACE reads; one entry per CDR3 protein. Of around 260,000 distinct CDR3 sequences listed, roughly 15% are singletons. The CDR3 consists of 16 residues. In germline, CDR1 is SGHTA, CDR2 FQGTGA. The ends were cut back, 5 bases at V and 0 bases at J, with 14 bases in the middle. The chain is built from TRBV7-3 and TRBJ2-4; D may be TRBD1 (7 bases). The source is a young man who had mild COVID-19 (a few samples of this study predate the infection). Cell type and time point are not known. Specimen: PBMCs or a T cell subset sorted from them (not recorded which). CDR3 DNA: TGTGCCAGCAGCGGCGGGACAGATCTAGCCAAAAACATTCAGTACTTC. Residues: CASSGGTDLAKNIQYF.